This section outlines one TCR beta chain sequence together with its context. Its antigen is still unknown. Base qualities are not provided; no much larger clone lies one nucleotide away. These data belong to a study of T cell changes during pregnancy in multiple sclerosis (dated by TCRdb to between 2018 and 2020). In terms of the full investigation: In women with multiple sclerosis, the researchers looked at how the T cell repertoire shifted as pregnancy progressed.

Receptors were amplified or captured by the immunoSEQ multiplex PCR assay. Here the immuneACCESS table is served through TCRdb, limited to in-frame sequences with V and J called. Missing clones are a known gap in these copies; in checked studies unresolved V genes cover under half, and the rest lacks a known reason. This sample has more than 95,000 clones in its table, and 85% to 95% of those were observed once. The ten biggest clones cover more than 0.75% of the sample. Including the terminal cysteine and phenylalanine, the CDR3 comprises 13 residues. This entry keeps only the CDR3 DNA: 39 bases, framed from base 1. The germline V gene gives CDR1 as MNHNS and CDR2 as SASEGT. V loses 1 base of germline sequence and J loses 4 bases, and the interval between the two ends is 7 bases.

Sample: peripheral blood, taken after pregnancy. This chain is built from TRBV6-1 and TRBJ1-1; D gene: possibly TRBD1, on 5 matching bases. The TCR was taken from a female donor with multiple sclerosis, enrolled in a pregnancy study. In nucleotides, the sequence is TGTGCCAGCAGTGAAGTGGGGGGCACTGAAGCTTTCTTT. Its protein is CASSEVGGTEAFF.